This paragraph reports one T cell receptor (beta chain). The antigen is unknown. These data belong to a study of blood T cells in healthy people across ages. Broader study findings: Diversity of TCR beta correlated strongly with naive T cell percentage.

Germline-derived CDR1 and CDR2 are WSHSY and SAAADI. V lost 2 bases and J lost 6; bases outside the gene matches: 10. The CDR3 has 17 residues. Using a J-beta primer mix together with a sample-barcoded 5' primer, a second PCR was run for 7 to 11 cycles. Every cDNA molecule carried a tag from a template-switch adaptor bearing 12 random nucleotides. TCRdb independently ran MiXCR on the 5' RACE reads; one entry per CDR3 protein. The table has around 800,000 distinct CDR3 sequences, approximately 67% seen once. This receptor was identified in a man aged 25-45 years in good health. The V gene is TRBV10-2, the J gene TRBJ2-2; TRBD2 agrees at 9 bases. Sequenced input: blood. The CDR3 region is CASSEPQISGGAGELFF. CDR3 nucleotides: TGCGCCAGCAGTGAGCCCCAGATTAGCGGGGGAGCCGGGGAGCTGTTTTTT.